This TCR beta chain was documented in a study of blood T cells in healthy people across ages. General observations from the study: It was held that the diversity estimates obtained from one million T cells were underestimates.

A sample-barcoded 5' primer and a J-beta primer mix were used in a second PCR of about 7 to 12 cycles. Each cDNA molecule was tagged by a template-switch adaptor that had 12 random nucleotides. TCRdb recomputed calls from the 5' RACE reads with MiXCR, one row per CDR3 protein. This table holds about 930,000 distinct CDR3 sequences, almost 30% found once. Remarks on this clonotype: What it binds is unknown.

These data were also reused for a study on T cells of mothers and their children. Turning to that study: A few healthy Caucasian mothers and their six children donated. Versus unrelated pairs, overlap was slightly higher in related mother-child pairs, without reaching significance.

The sequencing sample was made of blood. The TCR was taken from a woman aged 40 to 50 in good health.

The DNA for the CDR3 is TGCAGTGCTACCCAGGGACCCCTCCACACAGATACGCAGTATTTT. This gives the protein CSATQGPLHTDTQYF. V gene TRBV20-1 combines with J gene TRBJ2-3; either TRBD1 or TRBD2 may supply D (5 bases each). The germline V gene encodes CDR1 DFQATT and CDR2 SNEGSKA (reference sequence). V lost 4 bases and J lost 2, with 16 bases in between. The CDR3 loop spans 15 amino acids.